This T cell receptor beta chain came from a study of T-cell reconstitution after alpha-beta-depleted transplantation in children. Regarding the study as a whole: T-cell counts and diversity at one year following transplant were attributed mainly to newly produced T cells. About two months after transplant, alpha-beta T cells reportedly came from several hundred expanded graft clones.

The sample holds many counts of this clonotype. Its antigen is not identified. Germline CDR1 reads SQVTM; CDR2 reads ANQGSEA. This CDR3 spans 16 amino acids. J gave up 5 bases and V 6 bases, and 15 bases lay outside the gene matches. Unique molecular identifiers featured in how the TCRbeta library was prepared. MiXCR, applied by TCRdb to the PCR reads, yields one record per CDR3 protein. The sample has 400,000 to 450,000 distinct CDR3 sequences; about 45% are singletons. This clonotype was obtained from a girl aged 2 to 9 with aplastic anemia, due to receive a stem cell transplant. V and J are TRBV29-1 and TRBJ2-1; 8 bases agree with TRBD2. The starting material was PBMCs, obtained before TCRalphabeta/CD19-depleted stem cell transplant. The CDR3 spells CSVVPPPGGPNNEQFF. Here the CDR3 DNA reads TGCAGCGTCGTCCCCCCGCCGGGGGGGCCGAACAATGAGCAGTTCTTC.